Following are 14 T cell receptor beta chains from one sample sequenced in a study of regulatory T cells in long-lasting Graves disease. For TCR beta, libraries came from iRepertoire HTBI primers and Arm-PCR of CDR3 regions. A single record per CDR3 protein comes from TCRdb applying MiXCR to the multiplex PCR reads. There are roughly 400,000 distinct CDR3 sequences in the sample; around 20% occur only once, and roughly an eighth lies in the top ten. Time point in this sample: persistent/refractory GD, antithyroid drugs over 5 years with positive TRAb. Generation of the TCR library employed RNA extracted from PBMCs. This specimen consisted of peripheral blood mononuclear cells (PBMCs), obtained when the disease was refractory, from a patient treated with antithyroid drugs. Receptors originate from a female donor with Graves disease.

CDR3 nucleotides: TGTGCCAGCAGAACTAACCCGGGACTCCAGAACAATGAGCAGTTCTTC. Its translation is CASRTNPGLQNNEQFF. This chain links TRBV28 with TRBJ2-1; tentative D call: TRBD2 (6 bases). The V and J ends lost 6 bases and 5 bases respectively, with 20 bases between them. The CDR3 loop spans 16 amino acids. In germline, CDR1 is MDHEN, CDR2 SYDVKM.

This clonotype has ten or more counts. The DNA of the CDR3 is TGTGCCAGCAGAGTGACAGTCAATCAGCCCCAGCATTTT. Its protein is CASRVTVNQPQHF. This chain connects TRBV7-2 to TRBJ1-5; D perhaps matches TRBD1 (5 bases). This CDR3 has 13 amino acids. Germline loops: CDR1 SGHTA, CDR2 FQGNSA. The V gene lost 6 bases and the J gene lost 3 bases, with 9 bases spanning the gap.

This clonotype was observed many times. The gene calls are TRBV12-3 or TRBV12-4 and TRBJ2-7; weak D call: TRBD1 (6 bases). Trimming removed 2 bases from V and 3 bases from J, with 8 bases in between. This CDR3 comprises 13 residues. In DNA, the CDR3 is TGTGCCAGCAGTTTAATACAGGGCTACGAGCAGTACTTC. Translating it yields CASSLIQGYEQYF.

This clonotype was detected a few times. The rearrangement joins TRBV4-1 to TRBJ1-1; 10 bases are shared with TRBD1. Losses at the gene ends were 4 bases for V and 5 bases for J; bases not matched to a gene: 4. The CDR3 is made up of 14 amino acids. Germline lookup yields CDR1 MGHRA and CDR2 YSYEKL. The CDR3 region is CASSRTGGLTEAFF. The CDR3 DNA reads as TGCGCCAGCAGCCGGACAGGGGGTTTGACTGAAGCTTTCTTT.

The chain couples TRBV3-1 to TRBJ2-3; D is unresolved. The CDR3 runs 14 residues. Germline V CDR1 and CDR2: LGHDT, YNNKEL (reference sequence). Trimming left V 4 bases short and J 2 bases short, with 10 bases between. CDR3 nucleotides: TGTGCCAGCAGCCCTCTCCGGACCACAGATACGCAGTATTTT. It encodes CASSPLRTTDTQYF.

The chain is built from TRBV5-1 and TRBJ2-5, with 9 bases that match TRBD1. This CDR3 is 18 amino acids long. V lost 6 bases and J lost 2; bases outside the gene matches: 17. Germline V gene sequence: CDR1 SGHRS, CDR2 YFSETQ. This chain's CDR3 is CASTQTPNQGTGQETQYF. As DNA, the CDR3 is TGCGCCAGCACCCAGACCCCTAATCAGGGGACAGGGCAAGAGACCCAGTACTTC.

At least ten counts were recorded for this clonotype. The CDR3 here is CASTQGLNTEAFF. The DNA of the CDR3 is TGTGCCAGCACCCAGGGCCTGAACACTGAAGCTTTCTTT. The chain links TRBV28 to TRBJ1-1, with D possibly TRBD1 on 5 matching bases. This CDR3 has 13 residues. Germline loops: CDR1 MDHEN, CDR2 SYDVKM. V dropped 7 bases and J dropped 0 bases, with 9 bases sitting between them.

This chain connects TRBV6-2 or TRBV6-3 to TRBJ2-4; D is perhaps TRBD1 or TRBD2 (5 bases each). The germline V gene has CDR1 MNHEY and CDR2 SVGEGT. V lost 7 bases, J lost 7 bases, and 14 bases lay in between. The CDR3 contains 13 residues. The CDR3 sequence: CASTRGRVNIQYF. CDR3 coding DNA: TGTGCCAGCACGAGGGGCAGGGTCAACATTCAGTACTTC.

This clonotype was recorded at least ten times. The J gene is TRBJ2-5, the V gene TRBV28; TRBD2 is a possible D gene (5 bases). The germline gives CDR1 MDHEN, CDR2 SYDVKM. The CDR3 has 14 amino acids. V was cut by 7 bases and J by 3 bases, with 15 bases left in between. The chain's CDR3 is CASTRSGLEETQYF. CDR3 sequence (DNA): TGTGCCAGCACGCGGTCGGGGTTGGAAGAGACCCAGTACTTC.

The V call is TRBV20-1, the J call TRBJ1-3; possibly TRBD1 for D (5 bases). V dropped 0 bases and J dropped 0 bases, with 12 bases sitting between them. This CDR3 is built from 16 residues. CDR1 and CDR2 (germline): DFQATT, SNEGSKA (reference sequence). The CDR3 loop is CSARDPGRFSGNTIYF. DNA for the CDR3: TGCAGTGCTAGAGATCCGGGACGGTTCTCTGGAAACACCATATATTTT.

This clonotype was observed at least ten times. V usage is TRBV20-1 and J usage is TRBJ1-3; weak D call: TRBD1 (6 bases). The CDR3 runs to 14 residues. The ends were cut back, 0 bases at V and 2 bases at J, with 8 bases in the middle. In germline, CDR1 is DFQATT, CDR2 SNEGSKA (reference sequence). Here the CDR3 DNA reads TGCAGTGCTAGAGACAGGGGACCTGGAAACACCATATATTTT. It is translated as CSARDRGPGNTIYF.

Ten or more counts support this clonotype. This chain links TRBV20-1 with TRBJ1-2, with 10 nucleotides matching TRBD1. The V segment lost 1 base and the J segment 7 bases; nucleotides outside the gene matches: 6. The CDR3 length is 14 residues. Germline loops: CDR1 DFQATT, CDR2 SNEGSKA (reference sequence). Here the CDR3 reads CSARADRGNGGYTF. In DNA form, the CDR3 reads TGCAGTGCTAGAGCGGACAGGGGGAACGGTGGCTACACCTTC.

The chain recombines TRBV6-1 with TRBJ2-6; either TRBD1 or TRBD2 may supply D (5 bases each). Between the trimmed V and J ends, which lost 1 base and 4 bases, there was a span of 8 bases. CDR1 and CDR2 (germline): MNHNS, SASEGT. The CDR3 runs 15 residues. The CDR3: CASSEEGDGANVLTF. The CDR3 DNA follows: TGTGCCAGCAGTGAAGAAGGGGACGGGGCCAACGTCCTGACTTTC.

The genes are TRBV20-1 and TRBJ2-7, with D tentatively TRBD2 (6 bases). The germline CDR1 and CDR2 sequences are DFQATT and SNEGSKA (reference sequence). V shed 0 bases and J shed 5 bases, with 14 bases lying between them. The CDR3 loop spans 14 amino acids. CDR3 loop: CSARDLRGGDEQYF. The DNA of the CDR3 is TGCAGTGCTAGAGATCTTCGTGGAGGGGACGAGCAGTACTTC.